This is a list of T cell receptor beta chains from one sample in a study of vaccination and CD4 T cells after COVID-19. A single record per CDR3 protein comes from TCRdb applying MiXCR to the PCR reads. This table holds fewer than 15,000 distinct CDR3 sequences, roughly 56% found once. No antigen has been assigned to these receptors. Input material: CD4+ T cells from blood, cultured in vitro. The receptors originated from a human donor who had recovered from COVID-19. Both conserved end residues are part of each CDR3. The D gene is left open where the match is weak.

d_gene | v_gene | CDR3aa
TRBD1 | TRBV30 | CAGDSYKVGGYTF
NA | TRBV20-1 | CSARGVEYRIQETQYF
NA | TRBV2 | CASSLSILAAAYGYTF
NA | TRBV19 | CASSLGSHYGYTF
NA | TRBV20-1 | CSARDARADLTRGNGIYGYTF
TRBD2 | TRBV6-5 | CASSYSASGRAGETQYF
TRBD1 | TRBV24-1 | CATSDFRGQVTDTQYF
NA | TRBV7-2 | CASSLLGLSGANVLTF
NA | TRBV20-1 | CSAGQGSNNEQFF
TRBD2 | TRBV19 | CASGTSGRAGGTDTQYF
TRBD2 | TRBV20-1 | CSAETGTSGWSHNEQFF
NA | TRBV10-3 | CAISSQNLTRNQPQHF
NA | TRBV6-5 | CASSSDRDGEETQYF
TRBD1 | TRBV6-1 | CASSVRQGSTEAFF
TRBD1 | TRBV6-1 | CASSDPGQGWNTEAFF
NA | TRBV6-1 | CASSPGSNQPQHF
TRBD1 | TRBV20-1 | CSASTGTANYEQYF
TRBD1 | TRBV20-1 | CSARETGLNRGGYTF